The T cell receptor beta chain under discussion was sequenced for a study of shared clonotypes between healthy human individuals. General study findings and limits: Shared clonotypes: about 4.6% naive CD4, 3% to 3.5% naive CD8, 2% to 2.5% memory CD4, 0.4% to 0.45% memory CD8.

A word on this clone: What it recognizes is unknown.

Terminally differentiated effector memory CD45RA+ cells were excluded by CCR7 positive selection of CD45RO-negative cells. Profiled with immunoSEQ multiplex PCR; TCRdb holds only in-frame clones, not every one. The repertoire has just over 2,000,000 clones, about 95% of them found once; the top ten carry roughly 1.1%. The germline V and J ends were trimmed by 10 bases and 5 bases, with 17 bases remaining between them. The CDR3 sequence is 13 residues long. Germline CDR1 is WSHSY and CDR2 is SAAADI. This sequence joins TRBV10-2 and TRBJ1-2; D unresolved. The sample taken for sequencing was naive CD8+ T cells sorted from blood. This clonotype originated in a man between 18 and 35 years old in good health. The CDR3 bases are TGCGCCACCAAACCCTTTCGTAAGTATGGCTACACCTTC. Amino acid sequence: CATKPFRKYGYTF.